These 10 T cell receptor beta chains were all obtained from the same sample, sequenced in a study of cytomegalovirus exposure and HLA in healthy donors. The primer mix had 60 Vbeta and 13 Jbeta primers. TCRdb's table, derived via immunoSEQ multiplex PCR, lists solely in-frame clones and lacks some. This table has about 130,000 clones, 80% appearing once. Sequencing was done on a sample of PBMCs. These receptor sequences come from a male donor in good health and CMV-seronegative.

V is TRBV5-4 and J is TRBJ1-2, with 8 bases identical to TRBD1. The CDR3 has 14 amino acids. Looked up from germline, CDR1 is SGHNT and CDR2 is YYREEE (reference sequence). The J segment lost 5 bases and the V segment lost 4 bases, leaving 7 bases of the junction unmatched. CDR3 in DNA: TGTGCCAGCAGCAAATCGGACAGGGATTATGGCTACACCTTC. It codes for CASSKSDRDYGYTF. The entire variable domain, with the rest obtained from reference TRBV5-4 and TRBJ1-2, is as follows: ETGVTQSPTHLIKTRGQQVTLRCSSQSGHNTVSWYQQALGQGPQFIFQYYREEENGRGNFPPRFSGLQFPNYSSELNVNALELDDSALYLCASSKSDRDYGYTFGSGTRLTVV.

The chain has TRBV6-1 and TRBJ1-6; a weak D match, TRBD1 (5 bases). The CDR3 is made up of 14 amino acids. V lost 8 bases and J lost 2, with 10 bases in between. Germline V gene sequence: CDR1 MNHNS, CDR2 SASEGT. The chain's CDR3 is CASRQGPYNSPLHF. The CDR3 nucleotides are TGTGCCAGCCGGCAGGGTCCCTATAATTCACCCCTCCACTTT.

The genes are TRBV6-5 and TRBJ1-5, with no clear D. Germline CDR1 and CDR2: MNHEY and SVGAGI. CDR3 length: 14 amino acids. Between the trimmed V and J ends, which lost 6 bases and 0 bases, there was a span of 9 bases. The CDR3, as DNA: TGTGCCAGCAGCGTACAAGATAGCAATCAGCCCCAGCATTTT. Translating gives CASSVQDSNQPQHF.

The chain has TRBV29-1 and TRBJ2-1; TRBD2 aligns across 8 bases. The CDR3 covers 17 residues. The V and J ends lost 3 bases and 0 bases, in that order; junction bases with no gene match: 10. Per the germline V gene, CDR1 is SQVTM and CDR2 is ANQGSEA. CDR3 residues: CSVDGLAGPLSYNEQFF. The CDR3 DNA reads TGCAGCGTTGATGGGCTAGCGGGCCCTCTCTCCTACAATGAGCAGTTCTTC.

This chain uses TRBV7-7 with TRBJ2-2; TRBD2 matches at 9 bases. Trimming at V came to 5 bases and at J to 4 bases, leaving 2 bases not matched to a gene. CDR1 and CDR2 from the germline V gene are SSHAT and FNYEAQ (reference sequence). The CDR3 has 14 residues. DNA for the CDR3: TGTGCCAGCAGCCAGACTAGCGGCACCGGGGAGCTGTTTTTT. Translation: CASSQTSGTGELFF.

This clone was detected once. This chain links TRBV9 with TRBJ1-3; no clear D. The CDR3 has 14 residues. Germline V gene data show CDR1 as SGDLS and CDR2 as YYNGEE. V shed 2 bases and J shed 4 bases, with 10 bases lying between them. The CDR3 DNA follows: TGTGCCAGCAGCGTCCGGACTGACGGAAACACCATATATTTT. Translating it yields CASSVRTDGNTIYF.

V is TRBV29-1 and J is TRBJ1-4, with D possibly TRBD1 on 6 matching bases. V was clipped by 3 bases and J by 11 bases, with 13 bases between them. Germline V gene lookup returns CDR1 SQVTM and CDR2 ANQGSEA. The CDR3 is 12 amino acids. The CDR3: CSVEAGVGKLFF. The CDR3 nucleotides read TGCAGCGTTGAGGCAGGGGTTGGGAAACTGTTTTTT.

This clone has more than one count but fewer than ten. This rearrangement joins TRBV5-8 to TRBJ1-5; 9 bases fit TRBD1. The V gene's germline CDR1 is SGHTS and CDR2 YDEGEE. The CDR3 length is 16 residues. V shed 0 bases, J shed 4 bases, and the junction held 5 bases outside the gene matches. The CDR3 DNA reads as TGTGCCAGCAGCTTGGATACTGGACAGGGGAATCAGCCCCAGCATTTT. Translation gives CASSLDTGQGNQPQHF.

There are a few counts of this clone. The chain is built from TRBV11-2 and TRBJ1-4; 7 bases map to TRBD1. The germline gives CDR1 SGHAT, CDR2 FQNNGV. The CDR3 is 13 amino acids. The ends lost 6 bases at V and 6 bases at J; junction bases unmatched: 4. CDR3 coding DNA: TGTGCCAGCAGAACGCAGGGGGATGAAAAACTGTTTTTT. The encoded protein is CASRTQGDEKLFF. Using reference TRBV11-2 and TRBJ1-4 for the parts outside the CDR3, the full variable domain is EAGVAQSPRYKIIEKRQSVAFWCNPISGHATLYWYQQILGQGPKLLIQFQNNGVVDDSQLPKDRFSAERLKGVDSTLKIQPAKLEDSAVYLCASRTQGDEKLFFGSGTQLSVL.

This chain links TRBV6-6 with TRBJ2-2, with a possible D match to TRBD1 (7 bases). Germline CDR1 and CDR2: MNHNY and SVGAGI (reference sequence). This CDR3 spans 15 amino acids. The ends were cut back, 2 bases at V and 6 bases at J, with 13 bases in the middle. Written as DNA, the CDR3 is TGTGCCAGCAGTTACAGGGCAGGGGGGTCCGGGGAGCTGTTTTTT. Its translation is CASSYRAGGSGELFF.